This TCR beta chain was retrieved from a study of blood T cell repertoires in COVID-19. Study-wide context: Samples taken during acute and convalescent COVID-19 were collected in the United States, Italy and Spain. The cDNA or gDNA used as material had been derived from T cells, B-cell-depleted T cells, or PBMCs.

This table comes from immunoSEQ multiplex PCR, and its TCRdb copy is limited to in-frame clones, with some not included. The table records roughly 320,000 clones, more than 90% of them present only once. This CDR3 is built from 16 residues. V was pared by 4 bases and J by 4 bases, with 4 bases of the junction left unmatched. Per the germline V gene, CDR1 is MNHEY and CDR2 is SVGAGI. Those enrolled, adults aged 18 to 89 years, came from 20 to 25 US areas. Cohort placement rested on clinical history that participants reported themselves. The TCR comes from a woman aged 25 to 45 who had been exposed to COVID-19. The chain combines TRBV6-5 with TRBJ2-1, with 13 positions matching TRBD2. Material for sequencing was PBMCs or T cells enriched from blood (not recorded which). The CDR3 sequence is CASSSPLAGGYNEQFF. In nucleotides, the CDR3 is TGTGCCAGCAGTTCCCCACTAGCGGGGGGGTACAATGAGCAGTTCTTC.